This entry features one T cell receptor (beta chain) sequence. Its cognate antigen has yet to be identified. No base-level quality is on record; no much larger clone is a single base apart. This record belongs to a study of graft-versus-host responses after intestinal transplantation (TCRdb year 2021). At the level of the whole study: The transplants that recipients received were multivisceral, liver-intestinal, or isolated intestinal. Anti-thymocyte globulin induction was given to all recipients, followed by maintenance tacrolimus and steroids for 2 to 4 years. Graft-versus-host and host-versus-graft alloreactive T cell clones were tracked in the graft, circulation and bone marrow after intestinal transplantation using bulk TCR-beta CDR3 sequencing. To identify alloreactive clones, pre-transplant mixed lymphocyte reaction products were sequenced and compared with unstimulated pre-transplant donor and recipient T cells. Of the 20 to 25 intestinal transplant recipients enrolled in the cohort, one of whom was a retransplant, a few patients without pretransplant specimens were excluded. Donor T cell macrochimerism was defined as a peak of at least 4% donor T cells among recipient peripheral blood mononuclear cells. Instead of going to the commercial service, samples from a few later patients were sequenced in-house on an Illumina MiSeq and processed with MiXCR.

This specimen's time point label, interpreted: cells obtained before transplantation from donor or recipient. CD3+CD4+ and CD3+CD8+ populations were FACS-sorted from unstimulated pre-transplant donor and recipient cells taken from spleen or lymph nodes. The study at large found these results: The relatively low number and heterogeneity of intestinal transplant patients limited the conclusions. High GvH to HvG T cell clonal ratios were observed in the allografts of patients with donor T cell macrochimerism. Early after transplant, peak levels of circulating GvH clones were associated with declines in HvG clones. GvH clones were detected in recipient bone marrow, and some appeared earlier in ileal mucosa or blood, consistent with an intestinal mucosal origin.

Library creation used the immunoSEQ multiplex PCR assay. For most patients, genomic DNA was isolated with the Qiagen DNeasy Blood and Tissue Kit and sent frozen to Adaptive Biotechnologies for TCR sequencing. For most patients, genomic DNA was subjected to high-throughput TCR-beta CDR3 sequencing by Adaptive Biotechnologies. On the authors' methods: TCR sequencing data were retrieved from Adaptive's ImmunoSEQ software for some 17 patients, whereas a few other patients were processed with MiXCR and VDJtools. CD4 versus CD8 sorting errors were corrected by removing sequences found in both subsets at a frequency ratio below 5:1. CDR3 nucleotide sequences shared between donor and recipient were removed because their origin could not be assigned. Alloreactive clones required at least 2-fold expansion over unstimulated cells and minimum CFSE-low frequency of 0.002% (template counts) or 0.001% (read counts). Clones detected in sequenced pre-transplant spleen, lymph node, or MLR CFSE-low populations of the donor or recipient were defined as mappable. The cumulative frequency of alloreactive clones was calculated as a percentage of all sequences, weighted by copy number. Imported from immuneACCESS, the table was reduced by TCRdb to in-frame sequences with V and J called. These copies leave out some clones; in studies compared against another copy, an unresolved V gene accounts for under half, and the cause of the remainder is not known. V, J and clone size reflect that table, while D and trimming were determined from the DNA. This sample is represented by about 110,000 clones; 93% of them were singletons. Jointly, the top ten make up 0.4% to 0.55% of the sample.

Material: unstimulated CD8+ T cells sorted from spleen or lymph node cells, obtained before intestinal transplant. The sequence came from a human donor who received an intestinal transplant.

The CDR3 loop reads CASSLTWHSAPTEAFF. The nucleotide sequence is TGTGCCAGCAGCCTCACTTGGCATTCCGCCCCCACTGAAGCTTTCTTT. The chain is made from TRBV9 and TRBJ1-1; a confident D gene designation cannot be given. V and J lose 4 bases and 4 bases, and a span of 20 bases separates them. The CDR3 contains 16 residues, cysteine and phenylalanine counted. The kept DNA is CDR3 alone, 48 bases in frame from the first base. CDR1 is given as SGDLS and CDR2 as YYNGEE, both from the germline V gene. Outside the CDR3, residues come from the reference TRBV9 and TRBJ1-1 proteins, so the full variable domain is: DSGVTQTPKHLITATGQRVTLRCSPRSGDLSVYWYQQSLDQGLQFLIQYYNGEERAKGNILERFSAQQFPDLHSELNLSSLELGDSALYFCASSLTWHSAPTEAFFGQGTRLTVV.